The 9 T cell receptor beta chains given below trace back to one sample, sequenced in a study of shared clonotypes between healthy human individuals. The data were produced by immunoSEQ multiplex PCR, yet TCRdb's version contains in-frame clones alone and is incomplete. The sample has some 1 million clones; approximately 72% are singletons. The sequencing input was memory CD4+ T cells sorted from blood. Regarding subset: CD45RA-negative fraction. These receptors came from a young man in good health.

The chain is built from TRBV25-1 and TRBJ2-7; D is ambiguous. The CDR3 is made up of 14 amino acids. In germline, CDR1 is MGHDK, CDR2 SYGVNS. V lost 2 bases, J lost 4 bases, and 12 bases lay in between. Here the CDR3 DNA reads TGTGCCAGCAGTGAAGTCGGTTCGAAGTACGAGCAGTACTTC. Its protein product is CASSEVGSKYEQYF.

This clone was seen a single time. The chain couples TRBV18 to TRBJ2-5, with D perhaps matching TRBD1 or TRBD2 (7 bases each). V lost 6 bases to trimming and J lost 4 bases, with 15 bases between them. This CDR3 region has 14 residues. Germline V gene lookup returns CDR1 KGHSH and CDR2 LQKENI. The CDR3 DNA reads TGTGCCAGCTCGTCACAGGGGAGGGGAGAGACCCAGTACTTC. It is translated as CASSSQGRGETQYF.

For this clone: The same CDR3 arises from other DNA sequences in this sample as well. V is TRBV2 and J is TRBJ2-7; no clear D gene. The V and J ends lost 6 bases and 3 bases respectively, with 6 bases between them. Germline V CDR1 and CDR2: SNHLY, FYNNEI. The CDR3 contains 11 residues. As DNA, the CDR3 is TGTGCCAGCAGCCTCAGCTACGAGCAGTACTTC. Residues: CASSLSYEQYF.

V usage is TRBV15 and J usage is TRBJ1-1, with D unresolved. Trimming removed 0 bases from V and 3 bases from J, with 5 bases in between. From germline, CDR1 is LNHNV and CDR2 YYDKDF (reference sequence). The CDR3 covers 13 residues. CDR3: CATSRDPHTEAFF. The DNA of the CDR3 is TGTGCCACCAGCAGAGACCCGCACACTGAAGCTTTCTTT.

V and J are TRBV6-5 and TRBJ2-1; D possibly corresponds to TRBD2 (6 bases). Germline CDR1 reads MNHEY; CDR2 reads SVGAGI. V was clipped by 5 bases and J by 1 base, with 12 bases between them. This CDR3 has 15 amino acids. The CDR3 spells CASSPSRGSYNEQFF. CDR3 nucleotides: TGTGCCAGCAGTCCCAGCCGGGGGTCCTACAATGAGCAGTTCTTC.

The V call is TRBV7-9, the J call TRBJ2-7; the match to TRBD1 covers 7 bases. Germline V gene data show CDR1 as SEHNR and CDR2 as FQNEAQ (reference sequence). V trimming: 4 bases; J trimming: 4 bases; junction bases outside the gene matches: 4. The CDR3 contains 13 residues. The CDR3 reads CASSWGQPYEQYF. For the CDR3, the DNA is TGTGCCAGCAGCTGGGGACAGCCGTACGAGCAGTACTTC.

This sequence joins TRBV19 and TRBJ1-5; D is undetermined. The CDR3 has 13 amino acids. Trimming pared 4 bases from V and 3 bases from J, leaving 7 bases between. CDR1 and CDR2 from the germline V gene are LNHDA and SQIVND (reference sequence). CDR3 region: CASSNSHNQPQHF. The CDR3 DNA reads TGTGCCAGTAGTAACAGCCACAATCAGCCCCAGCATTTT.

This clone showed up just once. The chain employs TRBV5-4 and TRBJ1-5, with D unclear. The CDR3 covers 13 residues. Germline V lookup: CDR1 SGHNT, CDR2 YYREEE (reference sequence). Trimming removed 1 base at V and 6 bases at J, with 8 bases between. The CDR3 spells CASSLSPGQPQHF. CDR3 DNA sequence: TGTGCCAGCAGCTTGAGCCCGGGTCAGCCCCAGCATTTT.

The chain couples TRBV30 to TRBJ2-5; the match to TRBD2 covers 9 bases. The J call could be wrong; TRBJ2-7 is a better fit for the DNA end. The CDR3 sequence is 15 residues long. The V gene's germline CDR1 is GTSNPN and CDR2 SVGIG (reference sequence). The chain's CDR3 is CAWSVGAGGHYEQYF. CDR3 nucleotides: TGTGCCTGGAGTGTCGGAGCGGGAGGACACTACGAGCAGTACTTC.